This note documents a single T cell receptor beta chain sequence. These data belong to a study of T cell changes during pregnancy in multiple sclerosis. Measured with immunoSEQ multiplex PCR; TCRdb has only the in-frame clones, and not every one. In the table there are over 50,000 clones, under 95% of which are singletons. This specimen consisted of peripheral blood, obtained in the third trimester of pregnancy. The source of this sequence is a female donor in good health, enrolled as a control in a pregnancy study.

The chain's CDR3 is CASSLSFSNTGELFF. CDR3 coding DNA: TGTGCCAGCAGCTTATCTTTTTCGAACACCGGGGAGCTGTTTTTT. J is TRBJ2-2 and V is TRBV7-2; no clear D gene. This CDR3 has 15 residues. Germline V lookup: CDR1 SGHTA, CDR2 FQGNSA. V was cut by 2 bases and J by 0 bases, with 7 bases left in between.